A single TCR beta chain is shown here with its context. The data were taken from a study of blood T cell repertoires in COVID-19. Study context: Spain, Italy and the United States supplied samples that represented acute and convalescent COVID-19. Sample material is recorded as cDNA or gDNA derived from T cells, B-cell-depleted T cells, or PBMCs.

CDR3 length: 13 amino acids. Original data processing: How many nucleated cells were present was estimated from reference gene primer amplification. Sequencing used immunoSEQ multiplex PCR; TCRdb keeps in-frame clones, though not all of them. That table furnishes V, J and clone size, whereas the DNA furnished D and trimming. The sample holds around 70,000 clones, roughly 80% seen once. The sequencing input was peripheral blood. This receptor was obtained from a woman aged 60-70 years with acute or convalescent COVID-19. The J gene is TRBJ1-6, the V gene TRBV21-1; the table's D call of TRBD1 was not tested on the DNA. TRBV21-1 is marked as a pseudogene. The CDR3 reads CASSPVGLSPLHF. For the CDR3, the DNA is TGTGCCAGCAGCCCAGTTGGTTTGTCACCCCTCCACTTT.